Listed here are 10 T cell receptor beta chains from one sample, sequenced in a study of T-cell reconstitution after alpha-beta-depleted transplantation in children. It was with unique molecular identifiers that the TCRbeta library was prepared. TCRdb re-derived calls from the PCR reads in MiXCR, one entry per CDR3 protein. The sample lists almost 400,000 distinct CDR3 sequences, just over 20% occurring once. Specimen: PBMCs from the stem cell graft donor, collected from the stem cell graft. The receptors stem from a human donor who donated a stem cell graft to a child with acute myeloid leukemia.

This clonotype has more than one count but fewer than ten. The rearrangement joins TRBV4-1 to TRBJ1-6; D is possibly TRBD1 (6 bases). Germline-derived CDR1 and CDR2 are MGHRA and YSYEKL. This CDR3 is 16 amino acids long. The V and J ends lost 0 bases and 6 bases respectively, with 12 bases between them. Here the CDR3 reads CASSQETAGVNSPLHF. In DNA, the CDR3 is TGCGCCAGCAGCCAAGAGACGGCAGGGGTTAATTCACCCCTCCACTTT.

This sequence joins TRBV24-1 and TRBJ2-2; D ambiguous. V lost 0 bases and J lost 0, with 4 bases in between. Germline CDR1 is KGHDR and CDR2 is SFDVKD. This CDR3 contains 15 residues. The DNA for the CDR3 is TGTGCCACCAGTGATTTGGCCACGAACACCGGGGAGCTGTTTTTT. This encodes CATSDLATNTGELFF.

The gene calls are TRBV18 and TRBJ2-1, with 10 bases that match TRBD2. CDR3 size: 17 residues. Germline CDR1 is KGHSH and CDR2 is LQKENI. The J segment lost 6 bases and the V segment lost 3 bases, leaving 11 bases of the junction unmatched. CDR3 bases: TGTGCCAGCTCACCTTCCCTAGCGGGAGCTCGAATCAATGAGCAGTTCTTC. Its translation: CASSPSLAGARINEQFF.

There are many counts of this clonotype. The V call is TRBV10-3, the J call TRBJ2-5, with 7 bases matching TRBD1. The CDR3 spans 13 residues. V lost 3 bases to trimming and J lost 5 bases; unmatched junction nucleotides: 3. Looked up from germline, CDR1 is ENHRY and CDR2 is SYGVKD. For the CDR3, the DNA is TGTGCCATCAGTGACCGACAGGGTGAGACCCAGTACTTC. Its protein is CAISDRQGETQYF.

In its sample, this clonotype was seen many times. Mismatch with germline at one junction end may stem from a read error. The CDR3 sequence: CSARVGARSNNQPLHF. For the CDR3, the DNA is TGCAGTGCTAGAGTTGGAGCTAGGAGTAACAATCAGCCCCTGCATTTT. The chain uses TRBV20-1 and TRBJ1-5, with D unclear. The CDR3 has 16 amino acids. CDR1 DFQATT and CDR2 SNEGSKA come from the germline V gene (reference sequence).

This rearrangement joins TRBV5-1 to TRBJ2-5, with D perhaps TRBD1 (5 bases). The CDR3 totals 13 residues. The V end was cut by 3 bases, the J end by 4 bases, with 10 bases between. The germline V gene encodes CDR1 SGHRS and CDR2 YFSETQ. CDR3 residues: CASSWSQGETQYF. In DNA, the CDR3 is TGCGCCAGCAGCTGGTCTCAGGGAGAGACCCAGTACTTC.

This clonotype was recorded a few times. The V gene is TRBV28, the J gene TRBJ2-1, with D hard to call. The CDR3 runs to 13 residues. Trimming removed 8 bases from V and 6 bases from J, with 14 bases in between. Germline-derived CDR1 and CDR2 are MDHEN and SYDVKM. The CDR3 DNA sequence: TGTGCCAGCCATTCTCGCGGTAGCAATGAGCAGTTCTTC. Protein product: CASHSRGSNEQFF.

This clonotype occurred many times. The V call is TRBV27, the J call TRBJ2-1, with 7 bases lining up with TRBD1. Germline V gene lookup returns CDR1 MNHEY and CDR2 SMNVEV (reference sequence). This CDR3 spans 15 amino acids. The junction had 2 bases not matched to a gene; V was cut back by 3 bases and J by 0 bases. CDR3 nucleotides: TGTGCCAGCAGTTTTGGGGACAGCTCCTACAATGAGCAGTTCTTC. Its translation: CASSFGDSSYNEQFF.

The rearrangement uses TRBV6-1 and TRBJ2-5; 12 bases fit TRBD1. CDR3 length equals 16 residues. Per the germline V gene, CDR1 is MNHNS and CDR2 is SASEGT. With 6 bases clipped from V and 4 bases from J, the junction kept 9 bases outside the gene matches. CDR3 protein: CASRATGTGGGETQYF. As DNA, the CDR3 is TGTGCCAGCAGAGCAACCGGGACAGGGGGCGGAGAGACCCAGTACTTC.

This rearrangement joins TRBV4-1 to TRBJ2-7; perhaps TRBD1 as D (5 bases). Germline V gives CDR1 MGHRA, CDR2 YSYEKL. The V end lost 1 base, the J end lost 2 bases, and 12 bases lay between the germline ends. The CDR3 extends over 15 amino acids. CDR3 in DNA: TGCGCCAGCAGCCAAGCTTTTGCAGGGACCTACGAGCAGTACTTC. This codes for CASSQAFAGTYEQYF.